This section outlines one TCR beta chain sequence together with its context. Its antigen is not identified. The record originates from a study of vaccination and CD4 T cells after COVID-19. The overall study: From HCoV-229E, HCoV-OC43, HCoV-NL63 and SARS-CoV-2, overlapping spike peptides were used to stimulate the cells.

The junction had 8 bases not matched to a gene; V was cut back by 0 bases and J by 3 bases. CDR3 length: 16 residues. Germline assignment: CDR1 SGHTA and CDR2 FQGNSA. As to treatment: approximately 9-day PBMC culture with coronavirus spike peptide pools or control peptides (ViraFEST assay). Sequencing of DNA taken from cultured CD4+ T cells relied on the Oncomine TCR Beta short-read assay. TCRdb redid the calling of the PCR reads with MiXCR, one entry per CDR3 protein. This table holds fewer than 14,000 distinct CDR3 sequences, around 77% found once. The chain joins TRBV7-2 to TRBJ2-7, with 7 bases aligning to TRBD1. The specimen sequenced was CD4+ T cells from blood, cultured in vitro. The sequence came from a human donor who had recovered from COVID-19. The CDR3 DNA sequence: TGTGCCAGCAGCTTAGCGGCGACAGGGCCTCTCTACGAGCAGTACTTC. Amino acid sequence: CASSLAATGPLYEQYF.